This record concerns one T cell receptor beta chain sequence. What it binds is not known. This sample was taken from a study of graft-versus-host responses after intestinal transplantation. Some clones are missing from TCRdb's copy, which holds only in-frame ones; the method was immunoSEQ multiplex PCR. The sample carries about 120,000 clones, 85% to 95% recorded once. Findings of the study overall: Recipient marrow harbored GvH clones, some of which surfaced first in ileum or blood.

Trimming stripped 6 bases from V and 3 bases from J, with 3 bases between. The CDR3 totals 10 residues. CDR1 is MDHEN and CDR2 is SYDVKM in the germline V gene. The J gene is TRBJ2-7, the V gene TRBV28; D unresolved. The source of this sequence is a human donor who received an intestinal transplant. The input for sequencing was unstimulated CD8+ T cells sorted from spleen or lymph node cells, taken before intestinal transplant. CDR3 sequence: CASRNYEQYF. The CDR3 DNA reads as TGTGCCAGCAGGAACTACGAGCAGTACTTC. Variable domain in full (rest from reference TRBV28 and TRBJ2-7): DVKVTQSSRYLVKRTGEKVFLECVQDMDHENMFWYRQDPGLGLRLIYFSYDVKMKEKGDIPEGYSVSREKKERFSLILESASTNQTSMYLCASRNYEQYFGPGTRLTVT.